What follows are 27 T cell receptor beta chains derived from one specimen sequenced in a study of T-cell reconstitution after alpha-beta-depleted transplantation in children. This sample's TCRbeta library carried unique molecular identifier barcodes. TCRdb used MiXCR to reprocess the PCR reads, holding one entry per CDR3 protein. The table has 100,000 to 150,000 distinct CDR3 sequences, approximately 22% seen once; the top ten hold roughly a tenth. Material: PBMCs, mostly from graft donor cells, obtained 180 days after TCRalphabeta/CD19-depleted stem cell transplant. These receptors were taken from a male patient aged 2 to 9 who had a stem cell transplant for chronic granulomatous disease, so the T cells may come from the graft donor.

The chain uses TRBV7-3 and TRBJ2-3; D may be TRBD1 or TRBD2 (6 bases each). Trimming left V 3 bases short and J 2 bases short, with 15 bases between. The CDR3 spans 16 residues. Germline assignment: CDR1 SGHTA and CDR2 FQGTGA. The chain's CDR3 is CASSFRGLEYTDTQYF. The CDR3 DNA reads TGTGCCAGCAGCTTCCGGGGGCTAGAGTACACAGATACGCAGTATTTT. Complete variable domain (other parts from reference TRBV7-3 and TRBJ2-3): GAGVSQTPSNKVTEKGKYVELRCDPISGHTALYWYRQSLGQGPEFLIYFQGTGAADDSGLPNDRFFAVRPEGSVSTLKIQRTERGDSAVYLCASSFRGLEYTDTQYFGPGTRLTVL.

The sample holds many counts of this clonotype. V gene TRBV20-1 combines with J gene TRBJ2-3; 8 nucleotides align to TRBD1. From germline, CDR1 is DFQATT and CDR2 SNEGSKA (reference sequence). Trimming at V came to 5 bases and at J to 0 bases, leaving 4 bases not matched to a gene. The CDR3 runs 14 residues. CDR3 amino acids: CSAARTGSTDTQYF. The CDR3 DNA is TGCAGTGCTGCCAGGACAGGGAGCACAGATACGCAGTATTTT.

This clonotype was observed many times. The V and J genes are TRBV6-1 and TRBJ2-7; D remains ambiguous. There are 14 residues in the CDR3. From germline, CDR1 is MNHNS and CDR2 SASEGT. With 6 bases removed from V and 0 bases from J, the gap between germline ends came to 12 bases. CDR3 nucleotide sequence: TGTGCCAGCAGCCTCGACACGGCCTCCTACGAGCAGTACTTC. Translation: CASSLDTASYEQYF.

This clonotype appeared many times. The J gene is TRBJ2-1, the V gene TRBV29-1; the match to TRBD1 covers 10 bases. The germline CDR1 and CDR2 sequences are SQVTM and ANQGSEA. The trim removed 4 bases at V and 7 bases at J, leaving 7 bases unmatched. This CDR3 has 14 amino acids. DNA of the CDR3: TGCAGCGTTGGTGTCGGGACAGGGGTTAATGAGCAGTTCTTC. This translates into CSVGVGTGVNEQFF.

The J gene is TRBJ2-4, the V gene TRBV6-1; tentative D call: TRBD1 (6 bases). This CDR3 is 15 amino acids long. Germline V lookup: CDR1 MNHNS, CDR2 SASEGT. V was shortened by 5 bases and J by 0 bases, with 11 bases between the two germline ends. The CDR3 is CASSRTVLAKNIQYF. The CDR3 DNA sequence: TGTGCCAGCAGTAGGACAGTCCTAGCCAAAAACATTCAGTACTTC.

In its sample, this clonotype was seen a few times. The chain links TRBV12-3 or TRBV12-4 to TRBJ2-1, with 7 bases that match TRBD2. The length of the CDR3 is 15 residues. The V and J ends lost 8 bases and 5 bases, in that order; junction bases with no gene match: 12. CDR3 residues: CASPRGEEGNNEQFF. CDR3 DNA: TGTGCCAGCCCCCGGGGGGAAGAAGGTAACAATGAGCAGTTCTTC.

This clonotype was seen a few times. This chain links TRBV12-3 or TRBV12-4 with TRBJ1-1; D gene unclear. V lost 6 bases to trimming and J lost 11 bases, with 22 bases between them. This CDR3 has 14 amino acids. Written as DNA, the CDR3 is TGTGCCAGCAGGCCCCACAGTCTTCGGGCTCGGGCTTTCTTT. This translates into CASRPHSLRARAFF.

This clonotype showed up just a few times. This chain joins TRBV29-1 and TRBJ2-3; 7 bases are a match to TRBD1. V trimming: 4 bases; J trimming: 4 bases; junction bases outside the gene matches: 5. Germline loops: CDR1 SQVTM, CDR2 ANQGSEA. CDR3 length: 13 amino acids. DNA of the CDR3: TGCAGCGTTGCCGACAGGGTCCCAGATACGCAGTATTTT. Its protein is CSVADRVPDTQYF.

V gene TRBV12-3 or TRBV12-4 combines with J gene TRBJ2-1; 14 bases match TRBD2. V lost 5 bases to trimming and J lost 0 bases; unmatched junction nucleotides: 12. The CDR3 loop spans 20 amino acids. CDR3 DNA: TGTGCCAGCAGTGCGATCCTGGGACTAGCGGGGGTGAGCTCCTACAATGAGCAGTTCTTC. Amino acids: CASSAILGLAGVSSYNEQFF.

The chain joins TRBV5-1 to TRBJ2-7; D uncertain. Germline CDR1 and CDR2: SGHRS and YFSETQ. The CDR3 has 15 residues. V was shortened by 0 bases and J by 7 bases, with 17 bases between the two germline ends. Here the CDR3 DNA reads TGCGCCAGCAGCTTGGGTCGGTACTTTTTGGAAGAGCAGTACTTC. Its protein product is CASSLGRYFLEEQYF. Filled out from reference TRBV5-1 and TRBJ2-7, the complete variable domain reads KAGVTQTPRYLIKTRGQQVTLSCSPISGHRSVSWYQQTPGQGLQFLFEYFSETQRNKGNFPGRFSGRQFSNSRSEMNVSTLELGDSALYLCASSLGRYFLEEQYFGPGTRLTVT.

This chain links TRBV15 with TRBJ1-3; 8 bases align to TRBD1. Germline V gene lookup returns CDR1 LNHNV and CDR2 YYDKDF (reference sequence). The CDR3 is 17 residues long. Trimming removed 3 bases from V and 4 bases from J; junction bases left unmatched: 11. CDR3 nucleotides: TGTGCCACCAGCAGGGGGTCCAGGGGGCTACGGGGAAACACCATATATTTT. This codes for CATSRGSRGLRGNTIYF.

A few counts support this clonotype. The chain has TRBV5-5 and TRBJ2-3, with TRBD2 identical over 7 bases. This CDR3 is 16 amino acids long. The germline V gene has CDR1 SGHKS and CDR2 YYEKEE (reference sequence). V lost 0 bases to trimming and J lost 2 bases; unmatched junction nucleotides: 6. This CDR3 is CASSLEASGYTDTQYF. CDR3 bases: TGTGCCAGCAGCTTGGAGGCTAGCGGCTACACAGATACGCAGTATTTT.

This clonotype was found a few times. The chain recombines TRBV7-2 with TRBJ2-7; D is unclear. The CDR3 loop spans 13 amino acids. V lost 1 base and J 5 bases, leaving 9 bases between the germline ends. CDR1 and CDR2 from the germline V gene are SGHTA and FQGNSA. This CDR3 reads CASSLVTINEQYF. As DNA, the CDR3 is TGTGCCAGCAGCTTAGTTACGATCAACGAGCAGTACTTC.

This clonotype was seen a few times. The chain carries TRBV12-3 or TRBV12-4 and TRBJ2-1, with TRBD2 identical over 10 bases. J was trimmed by 4 bases and V by 4 bases; bases with no gene match: 7. This CDR3 has 16 residues. This CDR3 reads CASSSLSGGTYNEQFF. The CDR3 DNA reads as TGTGCCAGCAGTTCACTTAGCGGGGGGACTTACAATGAGCAGTTCTTC.

In its sample, this clonotype was seen many times. The chain employs TRBV5-1 and TRBJ1-1; TRBD1 agrees at 11 bases. This CDR3 is 15 amino acids long. Unmatched junction bases numbered 7, after V lost 5 bases and J lost 4 bases. The germline CDR1 and CDR2 sequences are SGHRS and YFSETQ. The CDR3 DNA follows: TGCGCCAGCAGAATTGGACAGGGGGCCAGCACTGAAGCTTTCTTT. It codes for CASRIGQGASTEAFF.

Many counts were recorded for this clonotype. The chain joins TRBV20-1 to TRBJ2-3; 9 nucleotides align to TRBD2. V lost 3 bases, J lost 0 bases, and 4 bases stayed unmatched. CDR3 length equals 15 residues. CDR1 is DFQATT, CDR2 SNEGSKA, per germline (reference sequence). CDR3 in amino acids: CSASSLAGSTDTQYF. CDR3 coding DNA: TGCAGTGCTAGTTCTCTAGCGGGAAGCACAGATACGCAGTATTTT.

This clonotype turned up a few times. The chain joins TRBV28 to TRBJ1-2; D is ambiguous. The germline V gene encodes CDR1 MDHEN and CDR2 SYDVKM. V lost 7 bases and J 5 bases, leaving 14 bases between the germline ends. This CDR3 has 13 amino acids. CDR3 protein: CASTSPSNYGYTF. The CDR3 DNA reads as TGTGCCAGCACGTCCCCGTCGAATTATGGCTACACCTTC.

The V gene is TRBV12-3 or TRBV12-4, the J gene TRBJ2-5; D call uncertain. V shed 3 bases and J shed 2 bases, with 16 bases lying between them. This CDR3 spans 16 amino acids. The CDR3 DNA reads as TGTGCCAGCAGTTTTGACTCTACTCTACCGCAAGAGACCCAGTACTTC. Amino acid sequence: CASSFDSTLPQETQYF.

This clonotype was detected a few times. The chain carries TRBV9 and TRBJ2-3; unclear D gene. The germline V gene has CDR1 SGDLS and CDR2 YYNGEE. V dropped 3 bases and J dropped 1 base, with 6 bases sitting between them. The CDR3 has 13 residues. CDR3 residues: CASSARGTDTQYF. The CDR3 DNA is TGTGCCAGCAGCGCAAGAGGCACAGATACGCAGTATTTT.

The chain recombines TRBV6-1 with TRBJ1-5, with D maybe TRBD1 (6 bases). The V end lost 6 bases, the J end lost 0 bases, and 12 bases lay between the germline ends. CDR1 and CDR2 (germline): MNHNS, SASEGT. There are 15 residues in the CDR3. The CDR3 coding sequence is TGTGCCAGCAGCCTCCCAGGGGCTAGCAATCAGCCCCAGCATTTT. Amino acids: CASSLPGASNQPQHF.

There are many counts of this clonotype. This sequence joins TRBV15 and TRBJ2-3, with 8 nucleotides matching TRBD2. After removal of 3 bases from V and 14 bases from J, the junction contained 10 bases not matched to a gene. Germline lookup yields CDR1 LNHNV and CDR2 YYDKDF (reference sequence). The CDR3 runs to 13 residues. The CDR3 nucleotides are TGTGCCACCAGCAGTTCGGACGGGAGGGACCTGTATTTT. Translation gives CATSSSDGRDLYF. The full variable domain, completed using reference TRBV15 and TRBJ2-3, is DAMVIQNPRYQVTQFGKPVTLSCSQTLNHNVMYWYQQKSSQAPKLLFHYYDKDFNNEADTPDNFQSRRPNTSFCFLDIRSPGLGDTAMYLCATSSSDGRDLYFGPGTRLTVL.

This clonotype counts as medium-sized (0.01 to 0.1%). The chain recombines TRBV3-1 with TRBJ2-2; the D is unclear. Per germline, CDR1 LGHDT and CDR2 YNNKEL (reference sequence). The CDR3 totals 14 residues. The V end was cut by 4 bases, the J end by 4 bases, with 10 bases between. CDR3 region: CASSPQPGTGELFF. The CDR3 DNA reads TGTGCCAGCAGCCCCCAACCGGGCACCGGGGAGCTGTTTTTT.

The sample holds many counts of this clonotype. The J gene is TRBJ1-1, the V gene TRBV6-1; D is ambiguous. The germline V gene has CDR1 MNHNS and CDR2 SASEGT. The germline V and J ends were trimmed by 6 bases and 0 bases, with 8 bases remaining between them. There are 13 residues in the CDR3. Here the CDR3 DNA reads TGTGCCAGCAGCCCCAGGATGAACACTGAAGCTTTCTTT. As protein: CASSPRMNTEAFF.

The chain links TRBV5-5 to TRBJ2-7; 12 bases are a match to TRBD2. V gave up 4 bases and J gave up 3 bases; unmatched junction bases: 5. Germline CDR1 reads SGHKS; CDR2 reads YYEKEE (reference sequence). This CDR3 is 15 amino acids long. CDR3 sequence reads: CASSVRLAGVYEQYF. In DNA form, the CDR3 reads TGTGCCAGCAGCGTCAGACTAGCGGGGGTCTACGAGCAGTACTTC.

This clonotype was found a few times. The rearrangement uses TRBV24-1 and TRBJ2-2, with D unresolved. Germline V gives CDR1 KGHDR, CDR2 SFDVKD. The CDR3 covers 12 residues. Trimming stripped 7 bases from V and 3 bases from J, with 5 bases between. CDR3 region: CATRRDTGELFF. The CDR3 DNA follows: TGTGCCACCAGACGGGACACCGGGGAGCTGTTTTTT.

The rearrangement joins TRBV25-1 to TRBJ2-3, with 8 bases that match TRBD1. J was trimmed by 2 bases and V by 6 bases; bases with no gene match: 10. This CDR3 comprises 16 residues. From germline, CDR1 is MGHDK and CDR2 SYGVNS. CDR3 loop: CASRSQGAFPTDTQYF. The DNA for the CDR3 is TGTGCCAGCAGAAGCCAGGGGGCCTTCCCCACAGATACGCAGTATTTT.

Only one count was recorded for this clonotype. A much larger clone differs from this one at a single base, so this may be a read error. V usage is TRBV5-1 and J usage is TRBJ1-2, with 9 bases lining up with TRBD1. V was clipped by 4 bases and J by 7 bases; unmatched bases: 5. The CDR3 length is 13 residues. The germline gives CDR1 SGHRS, CDR2 YFSETQ. CDR3 protein: CASSTGTGSGYTF. CDR3 sequence (DNA): TGCGCCAGCAGCACCGGGACAGGGTCTGGCTACACCTTC.